Here is one T cell receptor beta chain with its context. Authors' analysis steps: Estimation of nucleated cell counts was performed using reference gene primer amplification. Profiling relied on immunoSEQ multiplex PCR, and the TCRdb table lists in-frame clones only, not all of them. V and J calls and clone size are copied from that table; D and trimming were computed from the DNA. This sample has some 270,000 clones, with approximately 92% found just once. Trimming removed 3 bases at V and 3 bases at J, with 6 bases between. The CDR3 runs 12 residues. CDR1 SGHVS and CDR2 FQNEAQ come from the germline V gene. The data are from a study of blood T cell repertoires in COVID-19. Study background: Italy, Spain and the United States were the sources of the convalescent and acute COVID-19 samples. Sample material is recorded as cDNA or gDNA derived from T cells, B-cell-depleted T cells, or PBMCs.

Input material: peripheral blood. The sequence derives from a woman between 35 and 50 years old who had recovered from COVID-19. This chain joins TRBV7-8 and TRBJ2-7; no clear D. In nucleotides, the CDR3 is TGTGCCAGCAGCTTCGACTTCTACGAGCAGTACGTC. Translated, it gives CASSFDFYEQYV.